This T cell receptor (beta chain) derives from a study of T cells in Graves' hyperthyroidism and ophthalmopathy. The CDR3 loop spans 12 amino acids. Looked up from germline, CDR1 is DFQATT and CDR2 is SNEGSKA (reference sequence). V was clipped by 2 bases and J by 7 bases, with 11 bases between them. This clonotype was observed many times. The antigen is unknown. Regions amplified from RNA transcripts were the TCR beta CDR3 regions. A first-round RT-PCR of the TCR CDR3 used the HTBI primer set. TCRdb passed the multiplex PCR reads through MiXCR, listing each CDR3 protein once. Altogether about 210,000 distinct CDR3 sequences are present, about a sixth being singletons, with the ten largest covering 50%. The study's findings and limits: Among clonotypes expanded in thyroid above 0.001, most were also found in blood. A model using 13 V-J features told ophthalmopathy apart from stable hyperthyroidism.

Stable hyperthyroidism: no ophthalmopathy progression over 18 months of follow-up. This TCR came from a man aged 45-65 years with Graves' hyperthyroidism. Material: blood. The J gene is TRBJ2-5, the V gene TRBV20-1; D tentatively reads TRBD1 or TRBD2 (5 bases each). The CDR3 bases are TGCAGTGCTAGAACATCGAGGGGGACCCAGTACTTC. Translated, it gives CSARTSRGTQYF.